This entry is about one T cell receptor beta chain. This receptor's antigen is unknown. No base quality values were provided; no much bigger clone lies one nucleotide off. The donors were roughly 39 Caucasian individuals from Russia, aged roughly 6 to 100 years, who were systemically healthy. Each donor gave 8 to 10 milliliters of peripheral blood, drawn into EDTA-treated Vacutainer tubes. Ficoll-Paque density-gradient centrifugation was used to isolate PBMCs, with at least 7 million per sample. Trizol reagent was used to extract total RNA from PBMCs, with at least 5.5 micrograms per sample. Naive CD45RAhigh/CD27high T cell percentages were measured by flow cytometry on a PBMC aliquot from every donor. Library preparation was by 5' RACE. The sequencer was an Illumina HiSeq 2500. A second PCR of roughly 6 to 12 cycles was run with a J-beta primer mix and a sample-barcoded 5' primer. Each TCR beta cDNA molecule received a unique molecular identifier from a template-switch 5' adaptor carrying 12 random nucleotides. Each sample yielded at least 3 million CDR3-containing paired-end reads. First-strand cDNA synthesis was performed from all RNA using the Mint cDNA synthesis kit, with priming by a TRBC-specific oligonucleotide. After uracil-DNA glycosylase treatment, a first 18-cycle PCR used universal primers M1SS and BC2_uni_R on all cDNA. Regarding the original processing steps: For normalization, 1 million high-quality reads, each with a distinct molecular identifier, were randomly selected from each sample. Instead of being binned into consensus sequences, reads with shared molecular identifiers were discarded. MiTCR, with a Q25 quality threshold and the strictest error-elimination algorithm, was used for CDR3 identification, clonotype clustering and error correction. A nonparametric unseen species model with Euler transformation was used to estimate lower-bound total TCR beta diversity. Clones were called with MiXCR by TCRdb after fastp trimmed the public reads at Q25, and only in-frame beta chains were retained. Each CDR3 protein appears once, grouped with its most common genes and DNA. These V and J calls originate from TCRdb's pipeline instead of the authors' own analysis. A total of about 1.6 million distinct CDR3 sequences appear in this sample, about 31% of them only once. Approximately 10% of the sample is taken by the ten largest.

The source of the sample is a study of blood T cells in healthy people across ages (dated by TCRdb to between 2015 and 2017). A note on the overall study: In model experiments, template switching captured about one uniquely barcoded TCR beta cDNA molecule for every two T cells. Donors were grouped into four age groups: young (average roughly 15 years), middle-aged (39), aged (62) and long-lived (over 80). To avoid experimental bias, donors of different ages were spread randomly across the sequencing lanes. Age-related changes in TCR beta repertoire diversity were measured in the study by deep sequencing normalized with unique cDNA molecular identifiers. Two additional independent replicas of 1 million unique cDNA reads from the same blood draw were analyzed for two donors (one aged 18 to 30 and one aged 80 or older).

Points the paper makes about the study in general: The percentage of naive T cells measured by flow cytometry correlated strongly with observed TCR beta diversity. Conclusive comparison of naive and antigen-experienced compartments was prevented by the profiling of bulk unsorted PBMCs. As age increased, observed TCR beta diversity per million T cells dropped in a roughly linear way, and a significant reduction was already evident by age approximately 40. Because donor CMV infection status was unknown, age-related changes in expanded clonotypes were potentially confounded. Compared with the aged group, the long-lived group had more naive CD4+ T cells, fewer expanded clones and increased TCR diversity, suggesting age selection. Estimates of total diversity from one million sequenced T cells were regarded as lower bounds and underestimates.

The sample comprised blood. The source of this sequence is a woman aged 25-40 years in good health.

CDR3 loop: CASGRSRITDTEKLFF. The DNA is TGTGCCAGCGGGAGAAGTAGGATTACCGACACTGAAAAACTGTTTTTT. Recombination connected TRBV7-9 to TRBJ1-4; the D gene is not confidently resolved. The germline V gene (reference sequence) yields SEHNR for CDR1 and FQNEAQ for CDR2. Inclusive of the bounding cysteine and phenylalanine, the CDR3 is 16 residues long. Only the CDR3 DNA stays, 48 bases, in frame from base 1. V was cut back by 8 bases and J by 7 bases, leaving a gap of 23 bases between them.